What follows are 9 T cell receptor beta chains derived from one specimen sequenced in a study of cytomegalovirus exposure and HLA in healthy donors. This PCR relied on a set of 60 Vbeta primers and 13 Jbeta primers. TCRdb's copy holds only in-frame clones and misses some; the assay was immunoSEQ multiplex PCR. Of about 200,000 clones detected, about 79% appear once; the ten largest clones hold around 2%. Sequencing used PBMCs. The source of these receptors is a man aged 18-30 years in good health and CMV-seronegative.

The chain couples TRBV27 to TRBJ2-5; 10 positions agree with TRBD2. V dropped 3 bases and J dropped 5; count of bases not matched to a gene: 6. The length of the CDR3 is 15 residues. The germline gives CDR1 MNHEY, CDR2 SMNVEV (reference sequence). CDR3 bases: TGTGCCAGCAGTTTGCTAGCGGGAGCGGATGAGACCCAGTACTTC. It is translated as CASSLLAGADETQYF.

V is TRBV11-3 and J is TRBJ1-2, with TRBD1 matching 8 bases. The germline CDR1 and CDR2 sequences are SGHNT and YENEEA. The CDR3 has 13 amino acids. V shed 5 bases and J 8 bases; nucleotides not matched to a gene: 7. In nucleotides, the CDR3 is TGTGCCAGCAGCCCTCGACAGGGGATGGGCTACACCTTC. Translating gives CASSPRQGMGYTF.

This rearrangement joins TRBV2 to TRBJ1-3; 7 bases match TRBD1. The germline CDR1 and CDR2 sequences are SNHLY and FYNNEI. The CDR3 spans 14 residues. Unmatched junction bases numbered 11, after V lost 7 bases and J lost 8 bases. The CDR3: CASTVGGLGDTIYF. In DNA, the CDR3 is TGTGCCAGCACCGTAGGGGGCCTCGGAGACACCATATATTTT.

The CDR3 is CASSPPDKNTEAFF. In nucleotides, the CDR3 is TGTGCCAGCTCACCTCCGGACAAGAACACTGAAGCTTTCTTT. V usage is TRBV18 and J usage is TRBJ1-1; weak D call: TRBD1 (5 bases). Trimming removed 3 bases at V and 1 base at J, with 9 bases between. This CDR3 contains 14 residues. Germline V CDR1 and CDR2: KGHSH, LQKENI.

The rearrangement links TRBV14 to TRBJ1-3, with 7 bases that match TRBD1. Trimming at V came to 4 bases and at J to 2 bases, leaving 8 bases not matched to a gene. The CDR3 consists of 16 residues. Germline-derived CDR1 and CDR2 are SGHDN and FVKESK. The CDR3 DNA reads TGTGCCAGCAGCCGAGAGGGACAGTCGGCTGGAAACACCATATATTTT. Translating it yields CASSREGQSAGNTIYF.

Here the CDR3 reads CASSRGASTDTQYF. In DNA, the CDR3 is TGTGCCAGCAGCCGGGGGGCTAGCACAGATACGCAGTATTTT. This chain links TRBV5-6 with TRBJ2-3; tentative D call: TRBD2 (7 bases). The CDR3 consists of 14 residues. CDR1 and CDR2 (germline): SGHDT, YYEEEE. Trimming cost V 4 bases and J 0 bases, with 9 bases left between them.

This clone came up once. This chain joins TRBV19 and TRBJ2-1, with 8 nucleotides matching TRBD1. Per the germline V gene, CDR1 is LNHDA and CDR2 is SQIVND (reference sequence). Unmatched junction bases numbered 7, after V lost 5 bases and J lost 4 bases. This CDR3 region has 15 residues. The CDR3 DNA reads TGTGCCAGTAGTTTTTGGGGACAGGAGTACAATGAGCAGTTCTTC. Encoded protein: CASSFWGQEYNEQFF.

This chain joins TRBV19 and TRBJ1-2; no clear D. CDR1 is LNHDA and CDR2 is SQIVND in the germline V gene (reference sequence). The CDR3 is 15 amino acids. V was clipped by 3 bases and J by 4 bases, with 15 bases between them. CDR3 loop: CASSIRGQESYGYTF. DNA of the CDR3: TGTGCCAGTAGTATCAGAGGGCAGGAGAGCTATGGCTACACCTTC. The full variable domain, in which reference TRBV19 and TRBJ1-2 provide the parts outside the CDR3, is DGGITQSPKYLFRKEGQNVTLSCEQNLNHDAMYWYRQDPGQGLRLIYYSQIVNDFQKGDIAEGYSVSREKKESFPLTVTSAQKNPTAFYLCASSIRGQESYGYTFGSGTRLTVV.

The chain joins TRBV6-1 to TRBJ2-5, with D possibly being TRBD1 (6 bases). The CDR3 loop spans 14 amino acids. Trimming stripped 11 bases from V and 0 bases from J, with 16 bases between. Germline V gives CDR1 MNHNS, CDR2 SASEGT. Written as DNA, the CDR3 is TGTGCCGCAGGACCGCGGACAGACCAAGAGACCCAGTACTTC. It yields the protein CAAGPRTDQETQYF.